Listed below are T cell receptor beta chains from one sample, sequenced in a study of CD8 T cells in ankylosing spondylitis. One entry per CDR3 protein results from TCRdb running MiXCR on the 5' RACE reads. The table records 200,000 to 250,000 distinct CDR3 sequences, around 6.6% of them present only once. The sequencing sample was made of blood, either unsorted or a sorted T cell fraction (not recorded which). The receptors originated from a male donor with ankylosing spondylitis. CDR3s include the opening cysteine and the closing phenylalanine or tryptophan. The D gene is left open where the match is weak. Some rows have no size entry. The others give once, few or many, or a class for an expanded clone.

clone_size d_call j_call v_call cdr3_nt cdr3_aa
few . TRBJ2-7 TRBV7-9 TGTGCCAGCAGCCATAGCTTCTACGAGCAGTACTTC CASSHSFYEQYF
many . TRBJ2-7 TRBV20-1 TGCAGTGCCGGGGGGCAGGAACCTTACGAGCAGTACTTC CSAGGQEPYEQYF
many TRBD2 TRBJ2-7 TRBV4-3 TGCGCCAGCAGCCAAGATCCGGGATCCGGGGGGTACGAGCAGTACTTC CASSQDPGSGGYEQYF
many . TRBJ2-7 TRBV20-1 TGCAGTGCTAGGGGATTGCGCTCGAGCTCCTACGAGCAGTACTTC CSARGLRSSSYEQYF
many TRBD2 TRBJ2-1 TRBV4-1 TGCGCCAGCAGCCCCGCGACTAGCGGGACCTACAATGAGCAGTTCTTC CASSPATSGTYNEQFF
many . TRBJ2-6 TRBV10-3 TGTGCCATCAGTGAGTCCCCACAGCTTGGCGTCCTGACTTTC CAISESPQLGVLTF
. . TRBJ2-7 TRBV18 TGTGCCAGCTCACCCGAAACAGGATCCTACGAGCAGTACTTC CASSPETGSYEQYF
few . TRBJ2-1 TRBV7-6 TGTGCCAGCAGCTTCGACAGGTCAAATGAGCAGTTCTTC CASSFDRSNEQFF
many . TRBJ2-7 TRBV7-2 TGTGCCAGCAGCCCCCTCAGGGTGGGGGTGGAGGAGCAGTACTTC CASSPLRVGVEEQYF
. TRBD2 TRBJ2-1 TRBV7-9 TGTGCCAGCAGCTTCGGGACTAGCGGAATCTACAATGAGCAGTTCTTC CASSFGTSGIYNEQFF
many . TRBJ2-1 TRBV27 TGTGCCAGCAGTTTATCCCGGGACCACTCCTACAATGAGCAGTTCTTC CASSLSRDHSYNEQFF
many . TRBJ1-1 TRBV4-3 TGCGCCAGCAGCCAGACATTCAGGGAGAACACTGAAGCTTTCTTT CASSQTFRENTEAFF
many . TRBJ1-5 TRBV19 TGTGCCAGTAGTATCCCGTCCGGGGGGAATCAGCCCCAGCATTTT CASSIPSGGNQPQHF
many . TRBJ2-1 TRBV12-3/TRBV12-4 TGTGCCAGCAGTTTACGGGGTCCATACAATGAGCAGTTCTTC CASSLRGPYNEQFF
few . TRBJ2-4 TRBV6-2/TRBV6-3 TGTGCCAGCAGTTACAACGGCTTAGCCAAAAACATTCAGTACTTC CASSYNGLAKNIQYF
many . TRBJ1-3 TRBV27 TGTGCCAGCAGTGCCAGACAGGACCTCTCTGGAAACACCATATATTTT CASSARQDLSGNTIYF
many . TRBJ2-7 TRBV27 TGTGCCAGCAGCCCCCCCGGGGGATCCTACGAGCAGTACTTC CASSPPGGSYEQYF
many TRBD1 TRBJ2-7 TRBV27 TGTGCCAGCTGGCGCCGGGACAGTTCCTACGAGCAGTACTTC CASWRRDSSYEQYF
many . TRBJ1-2 TRBV28 TGTGCCAGCAGCTCCGGACGGCTTCCTAACTATGGCTACACCTTC CASSSGRLPNYGYTF
many TRBD2 TRBJ2-2 TRBV4-3 TGCGCCAGCAGCCAAGCCCGACTAGCGGTGAACACCGGGGAGCTGTTTTTT CASSQARLAVNTGELFF
. . TRBJ1-1 TRBV6-1 TGTGCCAGCAGTGTTTTTAGGGGGAACACTGAAGCTTTCTTT CASSVFRGNTEAFF
. . TRBJ2-3 TRBV27 TGTGCCAGCATCGGAAATACGCAGTATTTT CASIGNTQYF
few . TRBJ2-3 TRBV13 TGTGCCAGCAGCTTAGTTCAGGTACACACAGATACGCAGTATTTT CASSLVQVHTDTQYF
many . TRBJ1-5 TRBV4-1 TGCGCCAGCAGCCAAGATCCGGATCAGCCCCAGCATTTT CASSQDPDQPQHF
. TRBD2 TRBJ2-1 TRBV19 TGTGCCAGTAGTATGGGGGGGTATGAGCAGTTCTTC CASSMGGYEQFF
. TRBD1 TRBJ2-5 TRBV4-1 TGCGCCAGCAGCCAACCCTCGAGACAGGGGCCCAAGACCCAGTACTTC CASSQPSRQGPKTQYF
many TRBD2 TRBJ2-3 TRBV27 TGTGCCAGCAGTAGCTTACTAGCGGGAGGATCCACAGATACGCAGTATTTT CASSSLLAGGSTDTQYF
few . TRBJ2-3 TRBV7-2 TGTGCCAGCAGCCCAAAAGGCCTAAAGGGAGATACGCAGTATTTT CASSPKGLKGDTQYF
few . TRBJ2-7 TRBV12-3/TRBV12-4 TGTGCCAGCAACCCCGGAGGGGCGCGGGAGCAGTACTTC CASNPGGAREQYF
many TRBD2 TRBJ2-1 TRBV10-2 TGCGCCAGCAGTGTCCCGGGACTAGCGGGAGGGCCCGGGGACTACAATGAGCAGTTCTTC CASSVPGLAGGPGDYNEQFF
many TRBD2 TRBJ2-5 TRBV12-3/TRBV12-4 TGTGCCAGCAGTCAGTTTGGGCGGGGGGGAGAGACCCAGTACTTC CASSQFGRGGETQYF
. TRBD1 TRBJ2-2 TRBV6-2/TRBV6-3 TGTGCCAGCAGTCGGACAGGCGAGCTGTTTTTT CASSRTGELFF
few . TRBJ2-3 TRBV5-6 TGTGCCAGCAGCTTTGGTGGGAGTGGTACGCAGTATTTT CASSFGGSGTQYF
many . TRBJ2-2 TRBV5-6 TGTGCCAGCAGCTGGGATGGGGCGGACGGGGAGCTGTTTTTT CASSWDGADGELFF
few TRBD1 TRBJ2-2 TRBV30 TGTGCCTGGAATGACAGGGGGACCCCCACCGGGGAGCTGTTTTTT CAWNDRGTPTGELFF